The T cell receptor beta chain under discussion was sequenced for a study of HIV-infected patients and healthy controls. Study-level information: Total CDR3 counts per chain did not differ significantly between patients and controls.

Roughly three months, about 14 weeks, into antiretroviral therapy, follow-up blood was collected. Whole blood was used without fractionation, so all unsorted peripheral T cells were included. Donors lacked febrile or AIDS-related illness, tumors, and hepatitis B or C coinfection. Reverse transcription used 450 to 650 ng RNA and constant-region primers for alpha and beta. Alpha and beta chain libraries were made separately by chain-specific third strand synthesis with multiplexing indices. MiXCR, applied by TCRdb to the 5' RACE reads, yields one record per CDR3 protein. This sample yields more than 5,500 distinct CDR3 sequences, of which around 8.7% are seen a single time; roughly 30% belongs to the top ten. Findings of the study overall: In healthy controls, MAIT alpha CDR3s were common; in HIV+ repertoires, severely depleted. HIV-infected repertoires had significantly higher mean Gini indices than controls, possibly reflecting oligoclonality.

This CDR3 spans 13 amino acids. Germline CDR1 SNHLY, CDR2 FYNNEI. V lost 6 bases and J 7 bases, leaving 13 bases between the germline ends. By sample share, this clonotype is medium-sized (0.01 to 0.1%). Its target is not known. This chain uses TRBV2 with TRBJ1-5, with D possibly matching TRBD1 (5 bases). The sequence was collected from an adult with HIV infection. The sample here was blood, taken during antiretroviral therapy. CDR3 sequence reads: CASRQGPGQPQHF. The CDR3 nucleotides are TGTGCCAGCAGGCAGGGCCCGGGGCAGCCCCAGCATTTT.